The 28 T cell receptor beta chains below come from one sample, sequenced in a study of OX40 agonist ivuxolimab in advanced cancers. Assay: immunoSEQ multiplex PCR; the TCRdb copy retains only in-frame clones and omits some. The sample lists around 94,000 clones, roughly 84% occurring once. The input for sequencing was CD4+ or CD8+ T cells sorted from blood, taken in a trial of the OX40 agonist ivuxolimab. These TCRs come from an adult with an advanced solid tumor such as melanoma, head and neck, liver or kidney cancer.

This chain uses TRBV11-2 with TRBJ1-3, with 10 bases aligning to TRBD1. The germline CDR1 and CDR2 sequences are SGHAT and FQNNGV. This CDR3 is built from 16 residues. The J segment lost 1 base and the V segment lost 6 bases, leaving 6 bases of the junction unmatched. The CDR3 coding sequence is TGTGCCAGCAGTCGAAGGGACAGGGGATCTGGAAACACCATATATTTT. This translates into CASSRRDRGSGNTIYF.

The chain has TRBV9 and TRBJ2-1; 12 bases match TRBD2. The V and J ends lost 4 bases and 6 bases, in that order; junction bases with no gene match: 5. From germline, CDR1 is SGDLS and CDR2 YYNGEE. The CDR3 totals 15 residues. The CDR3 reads CASSNLAGGPNEQFF. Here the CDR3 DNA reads TGTGCCAGCAGCAACCTAGCGGGGGGGCCCAATGAGCAGTTCTTC.

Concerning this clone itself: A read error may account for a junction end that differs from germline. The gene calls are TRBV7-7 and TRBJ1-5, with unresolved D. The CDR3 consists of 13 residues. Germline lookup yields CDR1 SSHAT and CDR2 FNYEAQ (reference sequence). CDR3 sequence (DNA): TGTGCTAGCAGCTCTGGCACGGATCAGCCCCAGCATTTT. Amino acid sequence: CASSSGTDQPQHF.

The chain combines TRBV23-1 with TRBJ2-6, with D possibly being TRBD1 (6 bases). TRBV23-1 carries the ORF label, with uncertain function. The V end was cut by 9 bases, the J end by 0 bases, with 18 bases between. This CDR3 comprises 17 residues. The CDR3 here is CARVRDRLNSGANVLTF. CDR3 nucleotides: TGCGCCAGGGTCCGCGACAGGTTAAACTCTGGGGCCAACGTCCTGACTTTC.

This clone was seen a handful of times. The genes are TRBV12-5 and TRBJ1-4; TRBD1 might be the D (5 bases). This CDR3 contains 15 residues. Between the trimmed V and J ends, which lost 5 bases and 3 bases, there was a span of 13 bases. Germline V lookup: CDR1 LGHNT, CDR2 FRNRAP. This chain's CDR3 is CASGDSWGPNEKLFF. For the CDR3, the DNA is TGTGCTAGTGGTGACTCGTGGGGACCTAATGAAAAACTGTTTTTT.

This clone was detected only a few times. The CDR3 DNA reads TGTGCCAGCAGCCCCAGGACAGGCGATCAGCCCCAGCATTTT. Protein sequence: CASSPRTGDQPQHF. The gene calls are TRBV7-2 and TRBJ1-5; 7 nucleotides match TRBD1. Per the germline V gene, CDR1 is SGHTA and CDR2 is FQGNSA. The J segment lost 5 bases and the V segment lost 5 bases, leaving 6 bases of the junction unmatched. The CDR3 length is 14 residues.

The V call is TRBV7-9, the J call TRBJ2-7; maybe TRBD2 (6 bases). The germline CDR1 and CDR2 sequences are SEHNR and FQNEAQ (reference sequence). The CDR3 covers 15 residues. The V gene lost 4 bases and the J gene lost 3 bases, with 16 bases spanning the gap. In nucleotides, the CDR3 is TGTGCCAGCAGCTCGGGGCGGGAAACTGGCTACGAGCAGTACTTC. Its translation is CASSSGRETGYEQYF.

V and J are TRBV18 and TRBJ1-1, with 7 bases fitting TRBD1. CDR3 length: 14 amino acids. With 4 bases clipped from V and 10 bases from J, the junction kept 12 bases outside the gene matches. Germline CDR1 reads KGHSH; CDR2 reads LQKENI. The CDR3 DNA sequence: TGTGCCAGCTCACTCGGACAGGTGGGGGGATTAGCTTTCTTT. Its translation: CASSLGQVGGLAFF.

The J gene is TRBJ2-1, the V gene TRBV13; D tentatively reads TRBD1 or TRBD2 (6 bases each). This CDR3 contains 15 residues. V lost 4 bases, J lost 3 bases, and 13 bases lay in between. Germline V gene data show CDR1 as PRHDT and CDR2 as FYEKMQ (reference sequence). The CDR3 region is CASSSRGGFYNEQFF. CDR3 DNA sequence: TGTGCCAGCAGCTCGAGAGGGGGGTTCTACAATGAGCAGTTCTTC.

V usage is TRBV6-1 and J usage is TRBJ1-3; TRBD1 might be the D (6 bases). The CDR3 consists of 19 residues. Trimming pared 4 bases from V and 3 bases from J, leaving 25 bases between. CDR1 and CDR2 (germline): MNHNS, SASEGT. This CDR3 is CASSVGGGGTLHRGNTIYF. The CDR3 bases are TGTGCCAGCAGTGTAGGGGGGGGTGGCACTCTCCACCGTGGAAACACCATATATTTT.

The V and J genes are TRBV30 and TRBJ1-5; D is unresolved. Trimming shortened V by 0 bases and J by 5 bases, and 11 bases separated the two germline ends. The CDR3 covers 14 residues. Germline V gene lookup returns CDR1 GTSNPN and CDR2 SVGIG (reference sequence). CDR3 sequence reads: CAWSVLGFDQPQHF. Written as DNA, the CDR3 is TGTGCCTGGAGTGTATTGGGGTTCGATCAGCCCCAGCATTTT.

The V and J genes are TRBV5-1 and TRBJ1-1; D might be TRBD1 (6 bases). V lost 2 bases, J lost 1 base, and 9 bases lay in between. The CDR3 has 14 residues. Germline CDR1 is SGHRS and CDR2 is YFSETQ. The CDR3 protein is CASSLQGGNTEAFF. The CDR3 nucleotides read TGCGCCAGCAGCTTACAGGGTGGGAACACTGAAGCTTTCTTT.

CDR3 protein: CASSYGTSYDNEQFF. The DNA of the CDR3 is TGTGCCAGCAGTTACGGTACCTCCTACGACAATGAGCAGTTCTTC. The chain couples TRBV6-5 to TRBJ2-1; D remains ambiguous. Trimming took off 2 bases at V and 5 bases at J, with 13 bases between the two ends. The CDR3 is made up of 15 amino acids. In germline, CDR1 is MNHEY, CDR2 SVGAGI.

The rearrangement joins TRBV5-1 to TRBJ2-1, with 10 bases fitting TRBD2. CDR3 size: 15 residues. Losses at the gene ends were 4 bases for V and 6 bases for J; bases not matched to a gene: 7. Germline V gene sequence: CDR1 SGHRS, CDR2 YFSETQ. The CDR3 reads CASSPGLATFNEQFF. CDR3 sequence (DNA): TGCGCCAGCAGCCCGGGACTAGCGACTTTCAATGAGCAGTTCTTC.

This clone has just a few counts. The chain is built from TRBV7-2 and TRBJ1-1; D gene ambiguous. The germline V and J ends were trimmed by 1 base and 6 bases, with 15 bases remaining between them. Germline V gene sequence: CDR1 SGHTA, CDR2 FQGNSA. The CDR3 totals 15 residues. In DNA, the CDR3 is TGTGCCAGCAGCTTAGGCCAGTTCGGGGTGTCTGAAGCTTTCTTT. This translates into CASSLGQFGVSEAFF.

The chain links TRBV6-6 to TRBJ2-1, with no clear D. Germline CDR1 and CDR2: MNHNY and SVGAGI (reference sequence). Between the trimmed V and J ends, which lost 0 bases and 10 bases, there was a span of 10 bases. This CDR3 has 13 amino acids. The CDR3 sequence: CASSYSMGGEQFF. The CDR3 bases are TGTGCCAGCAGTTACTCGATGGGTGGGGAGCAGTTCTTC.

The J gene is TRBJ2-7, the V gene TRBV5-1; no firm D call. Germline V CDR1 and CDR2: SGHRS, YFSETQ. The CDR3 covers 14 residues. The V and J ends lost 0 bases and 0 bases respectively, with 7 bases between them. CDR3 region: CASSLVAGSYEQYF. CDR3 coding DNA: TGCGCCAGCAGCTTGGTAGCCGGCTCCTACGAGCAGTACTTC.

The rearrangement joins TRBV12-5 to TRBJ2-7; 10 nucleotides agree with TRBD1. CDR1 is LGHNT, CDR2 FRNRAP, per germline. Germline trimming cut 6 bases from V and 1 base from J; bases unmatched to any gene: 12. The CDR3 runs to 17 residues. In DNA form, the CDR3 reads TGTGCTAGTGGACCCGGGACAGGGGCCCCACGGTCCTACGAGCAGTACTTC. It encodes CASGPGTGAPRSYEQYF. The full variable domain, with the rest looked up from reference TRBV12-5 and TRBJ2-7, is DARVTQTPRHKVTEMGQEVTMRCQPILGHNTVFWYRQTMMQGLELLAYFRNRAPLDDSGMPKDRFSAEMPDATLATLKIQPSEPRDSAVYFCASGPGTGAPRSYEQYFGPGTRLTVT.

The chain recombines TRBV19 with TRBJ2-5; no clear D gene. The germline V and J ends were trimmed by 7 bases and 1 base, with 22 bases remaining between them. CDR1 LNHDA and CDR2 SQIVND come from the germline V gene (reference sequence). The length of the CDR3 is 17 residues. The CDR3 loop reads CASTQYGVGYGQETQYF. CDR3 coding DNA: TGTGCCAGTACCCAATATGGGGTGGGGTACGGCCAAGAGACCCAGTACTTC.

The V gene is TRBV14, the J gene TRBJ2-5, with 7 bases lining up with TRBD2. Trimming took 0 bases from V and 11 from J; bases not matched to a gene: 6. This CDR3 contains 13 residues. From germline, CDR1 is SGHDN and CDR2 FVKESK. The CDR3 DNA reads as TGTGCCAGCAGCCAAGACCTCCGGGGGGAGCAGTACTTC. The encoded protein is CASSQDLRGEQYF.

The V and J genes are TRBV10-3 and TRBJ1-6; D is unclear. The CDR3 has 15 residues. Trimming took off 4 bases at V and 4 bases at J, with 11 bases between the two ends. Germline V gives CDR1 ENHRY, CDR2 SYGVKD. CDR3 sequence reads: CAISGGGTYNSPLHF. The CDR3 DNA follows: TGTGCCATCAGTGGGGGTGGAACATATAATTCACCCCTCCACTTT.

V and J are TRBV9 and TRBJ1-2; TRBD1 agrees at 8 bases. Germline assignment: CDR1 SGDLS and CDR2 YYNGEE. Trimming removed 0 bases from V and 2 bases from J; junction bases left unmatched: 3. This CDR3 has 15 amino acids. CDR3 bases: TGTGCCAGCAGCGTAGGCAGGGGGCGAAACTATGGCTACACCTTC. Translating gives CASSVGRGRNYGYTF.

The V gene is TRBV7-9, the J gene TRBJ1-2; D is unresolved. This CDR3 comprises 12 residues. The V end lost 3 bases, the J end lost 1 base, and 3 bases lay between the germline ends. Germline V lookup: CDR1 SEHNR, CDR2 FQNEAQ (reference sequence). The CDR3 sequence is CASSLSNYGYTF. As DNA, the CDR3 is TGTGCCAGCAGCTTGAGTAACTATGGCTACACCTTC.

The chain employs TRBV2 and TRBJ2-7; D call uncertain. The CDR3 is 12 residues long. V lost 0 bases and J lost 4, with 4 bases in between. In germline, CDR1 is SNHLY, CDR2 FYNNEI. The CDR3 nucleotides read TGTGCCAGCAGTGAAGCGATATACGAGCAGTACTTC. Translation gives CASSEAIYEQYF. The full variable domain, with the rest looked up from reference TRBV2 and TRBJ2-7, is EPEVTQTPSHQVTQMGQEVILRCVPISNHLYFYWYRQILGQKVEFLVSFYNNEISEKSEIFDDQFSVERPDGSNFTLKIRSTKLEDSAMYFCASSEAIYEQYFGPGTRLTVT.

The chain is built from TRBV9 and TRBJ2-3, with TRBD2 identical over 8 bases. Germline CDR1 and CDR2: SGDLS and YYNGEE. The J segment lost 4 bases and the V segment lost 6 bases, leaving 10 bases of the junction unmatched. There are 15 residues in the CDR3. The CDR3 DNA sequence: TGTGCCAGCAATCGGGGCGGGGGGCTGGCAGATACGCAGTATTTT. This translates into CASNRGGGLADTQYF.

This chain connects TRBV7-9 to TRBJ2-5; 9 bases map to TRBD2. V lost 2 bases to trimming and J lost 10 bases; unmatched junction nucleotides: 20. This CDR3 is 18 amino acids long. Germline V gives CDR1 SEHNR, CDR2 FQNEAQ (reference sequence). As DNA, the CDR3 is TGTGCCAGCAGCTTACGCCCAGGACTCGCGGGGGGGCCGGGGGGCCAGTACTTC. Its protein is CASSLRPGLAGGPGGQYF.

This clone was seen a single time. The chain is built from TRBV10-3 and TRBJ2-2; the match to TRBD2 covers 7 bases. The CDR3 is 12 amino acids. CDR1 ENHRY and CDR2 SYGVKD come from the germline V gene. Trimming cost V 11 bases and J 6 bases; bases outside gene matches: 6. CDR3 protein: CAAHAGAGELFF. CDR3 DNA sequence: TGTGCCGCTCACGCGGGGGCCGGGGAGCTGTTTTTT.

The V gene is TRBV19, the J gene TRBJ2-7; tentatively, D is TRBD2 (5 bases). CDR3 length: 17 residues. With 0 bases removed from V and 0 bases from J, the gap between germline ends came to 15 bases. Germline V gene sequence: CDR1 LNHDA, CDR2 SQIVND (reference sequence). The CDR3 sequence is CASSIDLAASSSYEQYF. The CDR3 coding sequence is TGTGCCAGTAGTATAGATCTTGCCGCTAGCAGCTCCTACGAGCAGTACTTC.